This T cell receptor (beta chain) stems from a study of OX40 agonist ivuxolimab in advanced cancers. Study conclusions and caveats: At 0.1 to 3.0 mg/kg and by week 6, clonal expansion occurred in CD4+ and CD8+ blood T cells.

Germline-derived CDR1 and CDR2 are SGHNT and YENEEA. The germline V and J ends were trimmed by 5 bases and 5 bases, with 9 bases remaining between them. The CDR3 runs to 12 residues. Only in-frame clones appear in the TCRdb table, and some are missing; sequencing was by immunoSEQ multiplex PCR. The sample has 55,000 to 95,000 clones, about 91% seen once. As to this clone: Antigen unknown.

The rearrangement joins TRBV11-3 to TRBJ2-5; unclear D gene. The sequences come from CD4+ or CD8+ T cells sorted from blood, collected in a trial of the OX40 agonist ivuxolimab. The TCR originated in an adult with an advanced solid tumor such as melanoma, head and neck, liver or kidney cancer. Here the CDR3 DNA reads TGTGCCAGCAGCCTCGACGGGGAGACCCAGTACTTC. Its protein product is CASSLDGETQYF.